This TCR beta chain was sequenced for a study of T cells in Graves' hyperthyroidism and ophthalmopathy. This clonotype was counted many times. The TCR beta CDR3 regions underwent amplification using RNA transcripts as the source. In the first-round RT-PCR of the TCR CDR3, the HTBI primer set was used. TCRdb fed the multiplex PCR reads into MiXCR, producing one record per CDR3 protein. The sample lists about 350,000 distinct CDR3 sequences, 15% to 20% occurring once. The specimen sequenced was blood. The receptor's source is a woman in her thirties or forties with Graves' ophthalmopathy.

The CDR3 loop is CSASIRSGRANYEQYF. The CDR3, as DNA: TGCAGTGCTAGCATCCGTAGCGGGAGGGCCAACTACGAGCAGTACTTC. The chain carries TRBV20-1 and TRBJ2-7; 11 bases agree with TRBD2. This CDR3 has 16 residues. With V trimmed by 3 bases and J by 3 bases, 10 bases remained unmatched. From germline, CDR1 is DFQATT and CDR2 SNEGSKA (reference sequence).